The 28 T cell receptor beta chains below come from one sample, sequenced in a study of T cell changes during pregnancy in multiple sclerosis. Some clones are missing from TCRdb's copy, which holds only in-frame ones; the method was immunoSEQ multiplex PCR. The table shows about 45,000 clones, with approximately 89% occurring only once. Material: CD8+ T cells from peripheral blood mononuclear cells, obtained in the second trimester of pregnancy. All receptors come from a female donor with multiple sclerosis, enrolled in a pregnancy study.

This rearrangement joins TRBV9 to TRBJ1-1, with D maybe TRBD1 (5 bases). Germline CDR1 and CDR2: SGDLS and YYNGEE. CDR3 size: 13 residues. Trimming shortened V by 2 bases and J by 4 bases, and 9 bases separated the two germline ends. The CDR3 coding sequence is TGTGCCAGCAGCGTGGGGGGAAGCACTGAAGCTTTCTTT. Translation gives CASSVGGSTEAFF.

This chain joins TRBV7-2 and TRBJ1-1; the D gene is possibly TRBD1 (5 bases). This CDR3 is built from 15 residues. Germline CDR1 is SGHTA and CDR2 is FQGNSA. The V and J ends lost 5 bases and 1 base respectively, with 14 bases between them. The CDR3 loop reads CASSPTLTENTEAFF. CDR3 nucleotides: TGTGCCAGCAGCCCCACCCTGACAGAGAACACTGAAGCTTTCTTT.

The chain has TRBV7-2 and TRBJ1-1; maybe TRBD1 (5 bases). V lost 4 bases and J 0 bases, leaving 9 bases between the germline ends. Germline CDR1 and CDR2: SGHTA and FQGNSA. This CDR3 spans 14 amino acids. CDR3 nucleotide sequence: TGTGCCAGCAGCTACGGGGGTGTGAACACTGAAGCTTTCTTT. Protein: CASSYGGVNTEAFF.

V is TRBV4-3 and J is TRBJ2-7; TRBD2 might be the D (6 bases). V was shortened by 0 bases and J by 6 bases, with 15 bases between the two germline ends. The CDR3 loop spans 15 amino acids. Per the germline V gene, CDR1 is LGHNA and CDR2 is YSLEER. The CDR3 DNA is TGCGCCAGCAGCCAAGACGGGGGAGAATTTCGCGAGCAGTACTTC. It is translated as CASSQDGGEFREQYF.

The chain links TRBV5-6 to TRBJ1-1, with D uncertain. CDR3 length: 15 residues. V lost 4 bases to trimming and J lost 4 bases, with 17 bases between them. Germline loops: CDR1 SGHDT, CDR2 YYEEEE. The CDR3 reads CASSLIRVTSTEAFF. The CDR3 DNA is TGTGCCAGCAGCCTCATCCGGGTAACGTCCACTGAAGCTTTCTTT.

The chain combines TRBV27 with TRBJ2-7; no reliable D call. The CDR3 is 15 amino acids. CDR1 is MNHEY, CDR2 SMNVEV, per germline (reference sequence). V was cut by 3 bases and J by 0 bases, with 12 bases left in between. The DNA of the CDR3 is TGTGCCAGCAGTTTTAACGCCGAGAGCTCCTACGAGCAGTACTTC. It is translated as CASSFNAESSYEQYF.

This chain joins TRBV4-3 and TRBJ2-2; a possible D gene is TRBD1 (5 bases). The V end was cut by 0 bases, the J end by 3 bases, with 11 bases between. The germline V gene has CDR1 LGHNA and CDR2 YSLEER. The CDR3 extends over 16 amino acids. The CDR3 spells CASSQDLAGYTGELFF. Written as DNA, the CDR3 is TGCGCCAGCAGCCAAGATTTGGCAGGGTACACCGGGGAGCTGTTTTTT.

The chain recombines TRBV6-4 with TRBJ1-6; D uncertain. Germline CDR1 and CDR2: MRHNA and SNTAGT. CDR3 length equals 14 residues. Trimming stripped 2 bases from V and 7 bases from J, with 9 bases between. CDR3 nucleotide sequence: TGTGCCAGCAGTGACAGGGAGGAAAATTCACCCCTCCACTTT. This encodes CASSDREENSPLHF.

This chain joins TRBV5-8 and TRBJ2-7; D possibly corresponds to TRBD2 (6 bases). The germline V gene has CDR1 SGHTS and CDR2 YDEGEE. The CDR3 runs to 14 residues. Trimming left V 0 bases short and J 2 bases short, with 9 bases between. The CDR3 DNA is TGTGCCAGCAGCTTGGTGGGGGGAGCCTACGAGCAGTACTTC. It encodes CASSLVGGAYEQYF.

In its sample, this clone was seen once. V gene TRBV10-1 combines with J gene TRBJ1-4; TRBD1 matches 8 bases. V lost 2 bases, J lost 4 bases, and 3 bases stayed unmatched. Germline V gene lookup returns CDR1 WNHNN and CDR2 SYGVQD (reference sequence). This CDR3 is built from 15 residues. The DNA for the CDR3 is TGCGCCAGCAGTGAGATGGACAGGGTTAATGAAAAACTGTTTTTT. Its protein product is CASSEMDRVNEKLFF.

This chain uses TRBV13 with TRBJ2-7; weak D call: TRBD2 (5 bases). CDR3 size: 14 residues. The germline V gene has CDR1 PRHDT and CDR2 FYEKMQ (reference sequence). Trimming took off 3 bases at V and 0 bases at J, with 9 bases between the two ends. CDR3 nucleotide sequence: TGTGCCAGCAGCTTTTCCCGGGGCTCCTACGAGCAGTACTTC. Translated: CASSFSRGSYEQYF. Filled out from reference TRBV13 and TRBJ2-7, the complete variable domain reads AAGVIQSPRHLIKEKRETATLKCYPIPRHDTVYWYQQGPGQDPQFLISFYEKMQSDKGSIPDRFSAQQFSDYHSELNMSSLELGDSALYFCASSFSRGSYEQYFGPGTRLTVT.

This clone was counted once. The chain carries TRBV5-5 and TRBJ1-2; 8 bases fit TRBD1. The length of the CDR3 is 15 residues. V lost 3 bases, J lost 4 bases, and 8 bases stayed unmatched. Germline V gene lookup returns CDR1 SGHKS and CDR2 YYEKEE (reference sequence). This CDR3 reads CASSSGSRGPYGYTF. The CDR3 region has the DNA TGTGCCAGCAGCTCGGGTAGCAGGGGGCCCTATGGCTACACCTTC.

This clone was seen a single time. The chain links TRBV5-6 to TRBJ1-1, with D possibly matching TRBD1 (6 bases). This CDR3 is built from 15 residues. CDR1 is SGHDT, CDR2 YYEEEE, per germline. V shed 6 bases and J shed 0 bases, with 15 bases lying between them. The CDR3 protein is CASTLGGQLNTEAFF. CDR3 sequence (DNA): TGTGCCAGCACCCTCGGAGGACAGTTGAACACTGAAGCTTTCTTT.

The chain is built from TRBV9 and TRBJ1-2, with a possible D match to TRBD1 (5 bases). V was pared by 0 bases and J by 6 bases, with 9 bases between. The CDR3 runs to 13 residues. Germline CDR1 is SGDLS and CDR2 is YYNGEE. The CDR3 spells CASSVAGLDGYTF. In DNA form, the CDR3 reads TGTGCCAGCAGCGTAGCAGGGCTGGATGGCTACACCTTC.

The chain combines TRBV18 with TRBJ2-1; D is ambiguous. V dropped 1 base and J dropped 3 bases, with 10 bases sitting between them. Germline CDR1 KGHSH, CDR2 LQKENI. The CDR3 spans 15 residues. The CDR3 is CASSPRGDLYNEQFF. DNA of the CDR3: TGTGCCAGCTCACCACGCGGAGATCTCTACAATGAGCAGTTCTTC.

The chain employs TRBV4-3 and TRBJ2-2; a possible D gene is TRBD2 (7 bases). The V end lost 2 bases, the J end lost 0 bases, and 13 bases lay between the germline ends. The germline V gene encodes CDR1 LGHNA and CDR2 YSLEER. This CDR3 has 17 residues. Written as DNA, the CDR3 is TGCGCCAGCAGCCAATCGCGAGGGGGGGCGAACACCGGGGAGCTGTTTTTT. Amino acids: CASSQSRGGANTGELFF.

This rearrangement joins TRBV9 to TRBJ1-1, with D perhaps matching TRBD1 (5 bases). Germline CDR1 reads SGDLS; CDR2 reads YYNGEE. This CDR3 has 14 residues. V was trimmed by 5 bases and J by 1 base, leaving 12 bases between them. CDR3 sequence reads: CASSGPDKNTEAFF. Written as DNA, the CDR3 is TGTGCCAGCAGTGGACCGGACAAGAACACTGAAGCTTTCTTT.

The chain recombines TRBV19 with TRBJ1-1; no clear D. From germline, CDR1 is LNHDA and CDR2 SQIVND (reference sequence). V lost 3 bases to trimming and J lost 1 base, with 15 bases between them. This CDR3 region has 16 residues. The DNA for the CDR3 is TGTGCCAGTAGTATCCGCCGGGGTGGGCGGAACACTGAAGCTTTCTTT. It specifies CASSIRRGGRNTEAFF.

The V gene is TRBV7-3, the J gene TRBJ2-1, with 7 bases aligning to TRBD1. V lost 6 bases and J lost 13; bases outside the gene matches: 9. The CDR3 is 12 amino acids. CDR1 and CDR2 (germline): SGHTA, FQGTGA. Here the CDR3 DNA reads TGTGCCAGCAGGGGAACAGGGGAAGGTCAGTTCTTC. This codes for CASRGTGEGQFF.

The chain employs TRBV9 and TRBJ1-4; no firm D call. The CDR3 loop spans 11 amino acids. Germline assignment: CDR1 SGDLS and CDR2 YYNGEE. Trimming took off 5 bases at V and 7 bases at J, with 6 bases between the two ends. CDR3 sequence: CASSLGEKLFF. The CDR3 DNA reads as TGTGCCAGCAGTCTCGGTGAAAAACTGTTTTTT. Complete variable domain (other parts from reference TRBV9 and TRBJ1-4): DSGVTQTPKHLITATGQRVTLRCSPRSGDLSVYWYQQSLDQGLQFLIQYYNGEERAKGNILERFSAQQFPDLHSELNLSSLELGDSALYFCASSLGEKLFFGSGTQLSVL.

The rearrangement uses TRBV30 and TRBJ2-1; D may be TRBD2 (7 bases). Trimming took off 1 base at V and 6 bases at J, with 13 bases between the two ends. From germline, CDR1 is GTSNPN and CDR2 SVGIG (reference sequence). This CDR3 region has 14 residues. In DNA, the CDR3 is TGTGCCTGGAGTGACCGGCGGGGGCTCAATGAGCAGTTCTTC. Its protein product is CAWSDRRGLNEQFF.

The gene calls are TRBV9 and TRBJ1-4; D is unclear. CDR1 is SGDLS and CDR2 is YYNGEE in the germline V gene. The CDR3 length is 15 residues. V was clipped by 0 bases and J by 2 bases, with 8 bases between them. DNA of the CDR3: TGTGCCAGCAGCGTAGGCAAAGCGACTAATGAAAAACTGTTTTTT. It specifies CASSVGKATNEKLFF.

This sequence joins TRBV4-1 and TRBJ2-2; D might be TRBD2 (6 bases). V was pared by 11 bases and J by 2 bases, with 15 bases between. Germline V CDR1 and CDR2: MGHRA, YSYEKL. The CDR3 is 14 amino acids. The CDR3 loop reads CAGGKHPNTGELFF. DNA of the CDR3: TGCGCCGGGGGGAAACACCCAAACACCGGGGAGCTGTTTTTT.

This clone appeared once. The sample holds other DNA sequences that translate to the same CDR3. The chain links TRBV9 to TRBJ2-5; tentative D call: TRBD1 (6 bases). The CDR3 length is 15 residues. The V gene's germline CDR1 is SGDLS and CDR2 YYNGEE. V lost 0 bases and J 1 base, leaving 10 bases between the germline ends. The CDR3 here is CASSVGRGFQETQYF. The CDR3 DNA sequence: TGTGCCAGCAGCGTAGGAAGGGGGTTCCAAGAGACCCAGTACTTC.

V is TRBV7-8 and J is TRBJ2-5; 7 bases are a match to TRBD1. This CDR3 comprises 14 residues. With V trimmed by 1 base and J by 1 base, 0 bases remained unmatched. Germline assignment: CDR1 SGHVS and CDR2 FQNEAQ. The CDR3 loop reads CASSLGTGQETQYF. The CDR3 bases are TGTGCCAGCAGCTTAGGGACAGGCCAAGAGACCCAGTACTTC. Full variable domain (missing parts from reference TRBV7-8 and TRBJ2-5): GAGVSQSPRYKVAKRGQDVALRCDPISGHVSLFWYQQALGQGPEFLTYFQNEAQLDKSGLPSDRFFAERPEGSVSTLKIQRTQQEDSAVYLCASSLGTGQETQYFGPGTRLLVL.

The rearrangement uses TRBV7-8 and TRBJ2-3; 10 bases align to TRBD2. Trimming removed 5 bases from V and 4 bases from J; junction bases left unmatched: 12. CDR1 and CDR2 (germline): SGHVS, FQNEAQ. The CDR3 length is 17 residues. The chain's CDR3 is CASSPRERGGRPDTQYF. The DNA for the CDR3 is TGTGCCAGCAGCCCCCGGGAGCGGGGGGGCCGGCCAGATACGCAGTATTTT.

The V gene is TRBV29-1, the J gene TRBJ1-1; TRBD1 agrees at 9 bases. The CDR3 has 17 amino acids. Germline V lookup: CDR1 SQVTM, CDR2 ANQGSEA. V trimming: 1 base; J trimming: 0 bases; junction bases outside the gene matches: 9. The CDR3 is CSVEGTGAHRVNTEAFF. CDR3 sequence (DNA): TGCAGCGTTGAAGGGACAGGGGCGCATCGGGTGAACACTGAAGCTTTCTTT.

The chain couples TRBV27 to TRBJ2-5; TRBD1 matches 9 bases. Germline lookup yields CDR1 MNHEY and CDR2 SMNVEV (reference sequence). The ends lost 5 bases at V and 5 bases at J; junction bases unmatched: 9. CDR3 size: 15 residues. CDR3 in DNA: TGTGCCAGCAGTCCCCGGGACAGGGACGTCGAGACCCAGTACTTC. It translates to CASSPRDRDVETQYF.